Listed below are T cell receptor beta chains from one sample, sequenced in a study of cytomegalovirus exposure and HLA in healthy donors. Here immunoSEQ multiplex PCR was the method, and the copy in TCRdb shows in-frame clones only, minus some. The profile covers over 100,000 clones, with roughly 86% appearing a single time and less than 2.5% taken by the ten largest. Sequencing used PBMCs. The receptors derive from a woman under 30 in good health and CMV-seronegative. Both conserved end residues are part of each CDR3. The order of the fields is clone size, J gene, V gene, D gene, CDR3 protein, CDR3 DNA. A D gene is named only where the DNA matches it firmly. Where a row states a size, it is once, few, many or the class of an expanded clone; other rows omit it.

-	TRBJ1-1	TRBV5-6	TRBD1	CASSLDRGLGSNTEAFF	TGTGCCAGCAGCTTGGACAGGGGCCTAGGTTCAAACACTGAAGCTTTCTTT
-	TRBJ1-2	TRBV4-2	TRBD1	CASSHPDRGYYGYTF	TGTGCCAGCAGCCACCCCGACAGGGGGTACTATGGCTACACCTTC
-	TRBJ2-3	TRBV5-6	-	CASSPGTGTDTQYF	TGTGCCAGCAGCCCTGGTACAGGGACAGATACGCAGTATTTT
-	TRBJ1-1	TRBV28	-	CASSLPGGMLEAFF	TGTGCCAGCAGTTTACCGGGCGGGATGCTTGAAGCTTTCTTT
-	TRBJ1-4	TRBV7-9	TRBD1	CASSGRQGSGKLFF	TGTGCCAGCAGCGGCAGACAGGGTTCGGGAAAACTGTTTTTT
once	TRBJ2-7	TRBV27	-	CASSLGRGAYEQYF	TGTGCCAGCAGTTTAGGCAGGGGTGCCTACGAGCAGTACTTC
-	TRBJ2-7	TRBV28	TRBD1	CASSLLNIGTGRWEQYF	TGTGCCAGCAGTTTATTGAATATCGGGACAGGGAGGTGGGAGCAGTACTTC
-	TRBJ2-7	TRBV30	TRBD2	CAWIGASGGLSYEQYF	TGTGCCTGGATAGGGGCTAGCGGTGGACTATCCTACGAGCAGTACTTC
-	TRBJ2-1	TRBV6-4	-	CASSDLGGAGNEQFF	TGTGCCAGCAGTGACTTGGGGGGGGCTGGGAATGAGCAGTTCTTC
-	TRBJ1-1	TRBV4-3	-	CASSQDWLKGENTEAFF	TGCGCCAGCAGCCAAGATTGGTTGAAGGGGGAAAACACTGAAGCTTTCTTT
few	TRBJ2-7	TRBV14	-	CASSQSQGGEQYF	TGTGCCAGCAGCCAATCCCAGGGAGGCGAGCAGTACTTC
-	TRBJ1-2	TRBV2	TRBD1	CASSEQGASSYGYTF	TGTGCCAGCAGCGAACAGGGGGCTAGTAGCTATGGCTACACCTTC
-	TRBJ1-1	TRBV5-1	-	CASSLATGDTEAFF	TGCGCCAGCAGCTTGGCCACGGGGGACACTGAAGCTTTCTTT
-	TRBJ1-2	TRBV18	-	CASSPRGHYGYTF	TGTGCCAGCTCACCACGGGGGCACTATGGCTACACCTTC
-	TRBJ1-1	TRBV5-4	TRBD1	CASSLRGQTEAFF	TGTGCCAGCAGCTTGAGGGGGCAGACCGAAGCTTTCTTT
-	TRBJ1-3	TRBV2	-	CASSVGLSGNTIYF	TGTGCCAGCAGTGTGGGGCTCTCTGGAAACACCATATATTTT
-	TRBJ2-1	TRBV27	-	CASSSPPSNEQFF	TGTGCCAGCAGTTCCCCCCCGAGCAATGAGCAGTTCTTC
-	TRBJ1-6	TRBV2	TRBD1	CASSIEGTVSLHF	TGTGCCAGCAGTATCGAAGGGACAGTTAGCCTCCACTTT
once	TRBJ1-5	TRBV19	-	CASSMAGGNQPQHF	TGTGCCAGTAGTATGGCAGGGGGCAATCAGCCCCAGCATTTT
-	TRBJ1-6	TRBV7-6	TRBD1	CASSLTNPGQKNSPLHF	TGTGCCAGCAGCTTAACGAATCCGGGACAGAAGAATTCACCCCTCCACTTT
few	TRBJ2-2	TRBV2	-	CASSEKILNTGELFF	TGTGCCAGCAGTGAAAAGATACTTAACACCGGGGAGCTGTTTTTT
once	TRBJ2-3	TRBV6-6	TRBD2	CASSSAGTSYLAQYF	TGTGCCAGCAGTTCAGCCGGGACTAGCTATCTCGCGCAGTATTTT
-	TRBJ1-4	TRBV13	TRBD1	CASSLGQGREKLFF	TGTGCCAGCAGCCTAGGACAGGGTCGTGAAAAACTGTTTTTT
-	TRBJ2-7	TRBV7-2	TRBD1	CASGRTGGSSYEQYF	TGTGCCAGCGGGCGGACAGGGGGTTCCTCCTACGAGCAGTACTTC
-	TRBJ2-2	TRBV27	TRBD2	CATGLAGVGGELFF	TGTGCCACGGGACTAGCGGGAGTAGGCGGGGAGCTGTTTTTT
-	TRBJ1-5	TRBV28	-	CASSYPLVPQPQHF	TGTGCCAGCAGTTACCCCTTAGTCCCGCAGCCCCAGCATTTT
-	TRBJ2-7	TRBV14	TRBD1	CASSHRDSTIYEQYF	TGTGCCAGCAGCCACCGGGACAGTACTATCTACGAGCAGTACTTC
-	TRBJ2-7	TRBV27	TRBD1	CASSQLRGTSSYEQYF	TGTGCCAGCAGTCAACTCAGGGGGACAAGCTCCTACGAGCAGTACTTC
-	TRBJ1-4	TRBV27	TRBD1	CASRHRGTNEKLFF	TGTGCCAGCAGACACAGGGGAACTAATGAAAAACTGTTTTTT
few	TRBJ2-7	TRBV2	TRBD1	CASKMTGAYF	TGTGCCAGCAAGATGACAGGGGCGTACTTC
-	TRBJ2-7	TRBV27	-	CASSLEFQGSSYEQYF	TGTGCCAGCAGTTTAGAGTTCCAGGGAAGCTCCTACGAGCAGTACTTC
once	TRBJ2-1	TRBV9	-	CASSVALSSGPYNEQFF	TGTGCCAGCAGCGTAGCCCTCAGTAGCGGTCCCTACAATGAGCAGTTCTTC
-	TRBJ2-2	TRBV5-1	-	CASSLAGPRELFF	TGCGCCAGCAGCTTGGCAGGGCCTCGGGAGCTGTTTTTT
-	TRBJ2-3	TRBV2	TRBD1	CASTRQGAGGTDTQYF	TGTGCCAGCACAAGACAGGGGGCGGGCGGCACAGATACGCAGTATTTT
-	TRBJ2-5	TRBV28	-	CASSLVGGSETQYF	TGTGCCAGCAGTTTAGTCGGGGGATCGGAGACCCAGTACTTC
-	TRBJ1-5	TRBV11-2	TRBD1	CASSLRQGAGQPQHF	TGTGCCAGCAGCTTGAGGCAGGGGGCTGGACAGCCCCAGCATTTT
-	TRBJ2-5	TRBV7-3	TRBD2	CASSLRGLAGGPNETQYF	TGTGCCAGCAGCTTACGAGGACTAGCGGGGGGGCCGAATGAGACCCAGTACTTC
-	TRBJ2-5	TRBV7-2	TRBD1	CASRARTGGAKETQYF	TGTGCCAGCAGAGCCCGGACAGGGGGCGCTAAAGAGACCCAGTACTTC
-	TRBJ2-1	TRBV19	-	CASSIDGYEQFF	TGTGCCAGTAGTATTGATGGCTATGAGCAGTTCTTC
-	TRBJ2-7	TRBV7-6	-	CASSPGAPFSYEQYF	TGTGCCAGCAGCCCAGGGGCGCCGTTCTCCTACGAGCAGTACTTC
-	TRBJ2-3	TRBV11-1	-	CASSDWNTQYF	TGTGCCAGCAGCGACTGGAATACGCAGTATTTT
-	TRBJ1-2	TRBV12-2	-	CPSRLKGGPCGYTF	TGCCCAAGTCGCTTAAAGGGAGGGCCCTGCGGCTACACCTTC
-	TRBJ2-3	TRBV5-1	-	CASSPQVTQDTQYF	TGCGCCAGCAGCCCCCAGGTGACGCAGGATACGCAGTATTTT
once	TRBJ2-5	TRBV28	TRBD2	CASSLRHEAASGQETQYF	TGTGCCAGCAGTTTAAGACACGAGGCAGCTAGCGGGCAAGAGACCCAGTACTTC
few	TRBJ1-4	TRBV9	-	CASSAPDGDEKLFF	TGTGCCAGCAGCGCACCCGACGGGGATGAAAAACTGTTTTTT
-	TRBJ1-5	TRBV2	TRBD1	CASSEWTGGGATQHF	TGTGCCAGCAGTGAATGGACAGGGGGGGGTGCGACCCAGCATTTT
-	TRBJ2-3	TRBV25-1	TRBD1	CASSRQGSTDTQYF	TGTGCCAGCAGTCGACAGGGGAGCACAGATACGCAGTATTTT
-	TRBJ2-1	TRBV9	-	CASSVRVYNEQFF	TGTGCCAGCAGCGTACGGGTGTACAATGAGCAGTTCTTC
-	TRBJ1-4	TRBV2	-	CASSDDSGGEKLFF	TGTGCCAGCAGTGACGATTCGGGTGGCGAAAAACTGTTTTTT
-	TRBJ1-1	TRBV6-5	TRBD1	CASSTTGTAFEAFF	TGTGCCAGCAGTACTACAGGGACAGCCTTTGAAGCTTTCTTT
-	TRBJ1-1	TRBV27	-	CASSLAGRKAFF	TGTGCCAGCAGTTTAGCCGGTCGCAAAGCTTTCTTT
-	TRBJ2-1	TRBV7-7	TRBD2	CASSLAGPVASGPLSDNEQFF	TGTGCCAGCAGCTTAGCAGGGCCGGTGGCTAGCGGGCCTTTATCCGACAATGAGCAGTTCTTC
-	TRBJ2-3	TRBV30	-	CAWSSAGPTDTQYF	TGTGCCTGGAGCTCAGCGGGTCCAACGGATACGCAGTATTTT